This TCR beta chain was recorded in a study of graft-versus-host responses after intestinal transplantation. The study, taken as a whole, reports: Recipient-marrow GvH clones were detected, some having first appeared in ileum or blood.

Produced via immunoSEQ multiplex PCR; TCRdb's table is partial and in-frame only. The sample carries around 90,000 clones, 90% to 95% recorded once. This clone was recorded only once. Its antigen remains unidentified. Germline assignment: CDR1 MDHEN and CDR2 SYDVKM. The CDR3 covers 15 residues. The V gene end was trimmed by 6 bases and the J gene end by 8 bases; junction bases not matched to a gene: 11. The sequencing used unstimulated CD8+ T cells sorted from spleen or lymph node cells, collected before transplant. The sequence came from a human donor who was the organ donor for an intestinal transplant. The rearrangement links TRBV28 to TRBJ1-4; TRBD1 matches at 8 bases. CDR3 protein: CASSLIPGGKEKLFF. Written as DNA, the CDR3 is TGTGCCAGCAGCCTGATCCCAGGGGGCAAAGAAAAACTGTTTTTT.